These 10 T cell receptor beta chains were all obtained from the same sample, sequenced in a study of blood T cell repertoires in COVID-19. Here immunoSEQ multiplex PCR was the method, and the copy in TCRdb shows in-frame clones only, minus some. Counted here are some 250,000 clones, about 86% occurring once; the ten biggest clones make up about 3%. The sequenced sample consisted of peripheral blood. Every receptor here comes from a young woman who had recovered from COVID-19.

This clone was seen only a few times. V and J are TRBV9 and TRBJ2-3; tentatively, D is TRBD2 (6 bases). From germline, CDR1 is SGDLS and CDR2 YYNGEE. The CDR3 extends over 15 amino acids. Trimming took off 0 bases at V and 5 bases at J, with 13 bases between the two ends. As DNA, the CDR3 is TGTGCCAGCAGCGTAGCGGGGGACCACAGAGATACGCAGTATTTT. Its protein is CASSVAGDHRDTQYF.

The V gene is TRBV7-9, the J gene TRBJ2-5; 11 bases map to TRBD2. Looked up from germline, CDR1 is SEHNR and CDR2 is FQNEAQ (reference sequence). The CDR3 is 16 amino acids. The V segment lost 4 bases and the J segment 5 bases; nucleotides outside the gene matches: 9. CDR3 sequence: CASSSPSGGYVETQYF. The CDR3 coding sequence is TGTGCCAGCAGCTCGCCTAGCGGGGGGTATGTGGAGACCCAGTACTTC. The complete variable domain, with remaining parts taken from reference TRBV7-9 and TRBJ2-5, reads DTGVSQNPRHKITKRGQNVTFRCDPISEHNRLYWYRQTLGQGPEFLTYFQNEAQLEKSRLLSDRFSAERPKGSFSTLEIQRTEQGDSAMYLCASSSPSGGYVETQYFGPGTRLLVL.

In its sample, this clone was seen once. The chain links TRBV11-3 to TRBJ2-6; 9 nucleotides line up with TRBD1. Germline assignment: CDR1 SGHNT and CDR2 YENEEA. CDR3 size: 17 residues. J gave up 3 bases and V 9 bases, and 12 bases lay outside the gene matches. Here the CDR3 reads CASITGTGYFGANVLTF. In DNA form, the CDR3 reads TGTGCCAGTATAACCGGGACAGGGTATTTTGGGGCCAACGTCCTGACTTTC.

The rearrangement uses TRBV9 and TRBJ1-1, with TRBD1 matching 8 bases. Germline V CDR1 and CDR2: SGDLS, YYNGEE. Losses at the gene ends were 3 bases for V and 2 bases for J; bases not matched to a gene: 6. The CDR3 runs 15 residues. As DNA, the CDR3 is TGTGCCAGCAGCGCGAGGACAGGGTATAACACTGAAGCTTTCTTT. Residues: CASSARTGYNTEAFF.

This clone was detected once. The genes are TRBV6-2 or TRBV6-3 and TRBJ2-1; possibly TRBD2 for D (8 bases). CDR1 MNHEY and CDR2 SVGEGT come from the germline V gene. Trimming left V 5 bases short and J 2 bases short, with 13 bases between. The CDR3 extends over 15 amino acids. The CDR3, as DNA: TGTGCCAGCAGTCAGGGGGGACTAGCCTACAATGAGCAGTTCTTC. It yields the protein CASSQGGLAYNEQFF.

The chain has TRBV9 and TRBJ2-3; 10 bases agree with TRBD2. V lost 0 bases and J lost 0; bases outside the gene matches: 7. CDR3 length equals 18 residues. Per the germline V gene, CDR1 is SGDLS and CDR2 is YYNGEE. The CDR3 DNA follows: TGTGCCAGCAGCGTAGAACTAGCGGGGAGTGCTAGCACAGATACGCAGTATTTT. Its translation: CASSVELAGSASTDTQYF.

The chain employs TRBV4-1 and TRBJ2-7; D may be TRBD1 (5 bases). The CDR3 length is 13 residues. The germline V and J ends were trimmed by 2 bases and 3 bases, with 8 bases remaining between them. Germline CDR1 MGHRA, CDR2 YSYEKL. CDR3: CASSQTGNYEQYF. The CDR3 DNA reads as TGCGCCAGCAGCCAAACAGGTAACTACGAGCAGTACTTC.

V usage is TRBV2 and J usage is TRBJ2-5; D is undetermined. Trimming took off 5 bases at V and 1 base at J, with 5 bases between the two ends. Per the germline V gene, CDR1 is SNHLY and CDR2 is FYNNEI. The CDR3 sequence is 12 residues long. CDR3 bases: TGTGCCAGCAGTTGGGCCCAAGAGACCCAGTACTTC. This codes for CASSWAQETQYF.

The rearrangement links TRBV27 to TRBJ1-6, with 8 nucleotides matching TRBD1. V lost 6 bases to trimming and J lost 6 bases; unmatched junction nucleotides: 16. Germline lookup yields CDR1 MNHEY and CDR2 SMNVEV (reference sequence). This CDR3 has 18 amino acids. CDR3 DNA: TGTGCCAGCAGCCCAACCCGTTTCACACAGGGGGTTAATTCACCCCTCCACTTT. Its protein is CASSPTRFTQGVNSPLHF.

The chain is built from TRBV2 and TRBJ1-4; D perhaps matches TRBD1 (6 bases). V was trimmed by 7 bases and J by 4 bases, leaving 13 bases between them. The CDR3 loop spans 14 amino acids. Germline lookup yields CDR1 SNHLY and CDR2 FYNNEI. The CDR3 spells CASTIQGFNEKLFF. CDR3 coding DNA: TGTGCCAGCACTATACAGGGATTTAATGAAAAACTGTTTTTT.